This T cell receptor beta chain stems from a study of tumor-infiltrating lymphocytes in primary liver carcinoma. Study overall: The patients, men and women alike, were aged 30 to 69 years.

This clonotype was found once. Its target is not known. An end of the junction differs from the germline gene, which may be a read error. TCR beta cDNA came from about 0.45 ug total RNA, primed with a constant-region primer. Libraries for TCR beta were built through three nested multiplex PCR rounds, which together made up a slightly modified ARM-PCR procedure. Investigators reported that the first two PCR rounds, at roughly 10 cycles each, used TRBV1-TRBV30 forward primers with a C-beta reverse primer. TCRdb itself ran the multiplex PCR reads through MiXCR, one entry per CDR3 protein. The sample includes approximately 190,000 distinct CDR3 sequences, 70% to 90% of them seen just once. RNA and DNA were co-extracted from roughly 20-30 mg of unsorted bulk tissue. Every patient had chronic HBV infection and was treatment-naive. Findings and limits, study-wide: Tumors carried a top-250-clone fraction significantly exceeding that of blood (p = 0.039).

CDR3 length: 14 amino acids. Germline values: CDR1 SQVTM, CDR2 ANQGSEA. Material for sequencing was tumor tissue from primary liver carcinoma. The sequence was obtained from a man aged 35 to 55 with primary liver carcinoma and hepatitis B virus infection. The J gene is TRBJ2-7, the V gene TRBV29-1; 14 bases line up with TRBD2. This CDR3 is CSVGTSGRSGEQHF. CDR3 nucleotides: TGCAGCGTCGGGACTAGCGGGAGATCCGGGGAGCAGCACTTC.